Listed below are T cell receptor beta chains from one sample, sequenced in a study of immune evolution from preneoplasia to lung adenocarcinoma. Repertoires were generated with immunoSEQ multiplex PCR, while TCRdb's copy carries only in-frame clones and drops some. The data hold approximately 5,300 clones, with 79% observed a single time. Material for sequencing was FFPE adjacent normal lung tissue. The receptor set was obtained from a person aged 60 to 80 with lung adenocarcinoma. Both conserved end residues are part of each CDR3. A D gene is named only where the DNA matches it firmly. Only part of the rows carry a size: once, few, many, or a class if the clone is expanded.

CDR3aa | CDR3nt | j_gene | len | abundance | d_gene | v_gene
CASSSGDEQFF | TGTGCCAGCAGTTCCGGCGATGAGCAGTTCTTC | TRBJ2-1 | 11 | . | . | TRBV2
CASSSGLAGGRLTDTQYF | TGTGCCAGCAGCTCGGGACTAGCGGGAGGCCGGCTTACAGATACGCAGTATTTT | TRBJ2-3 | 18 | . | TRBD2 | TRBV11-2
CASSQTGARETF | TGTGCCAGCAGCCAAACCGGAGCCCGTGAAACCTTC | TRBJ1-2 | 12 | . | . | TRBV25-1
CASGLDQGSPDTQYF | TGTGCTAGTGGTTTGGACCAAGGGAGCCCAGATACGCAGTATTTT | TRBJ2-3 | 15 | . | . | TRBV12-5
CASSLGGSGVETQYF | TGCGCCAGCAGCTTGGGGGGGAGCGGTGTGGAGACCCAGTACTTC | TRBJ2-5 | 15 | . | . | TRBV5-1
CAISESGSTDTQYF | TGTGCCATCAGTGAGAGCGGGAGCACAGATACGCAGTATTTT | TRBJ2-3 | 14 | . | . | TRBV10-3
CASRPQGEGYGYTF | TGTGCCAGCAGACCCCAGGGGGAAGGGTATGGCTACACCTTC | TRBJ1-2 | 14 | . | TRBD1 | TRBV28
CASTPDGSSYNEQFF | TGTGCCAGCACCCCGGACGGGAGCTCCTACAATGAGCAGTTCTTC | TRBJ2-1 | 15 | . | . | TRBV6-4
CASSLAGQHYEQYF | TGTGCCAGCAGCTTAGCAGGACAGCACTACGAGCAGTACTTC | TRBJ2-7 | 14 | . | . | TRBV7-9
CASSDGGSGKTQYF | TGTGCCAGCAGTGATGGCGGGAGCGGAAAGACCCAGTACTTC | TRBJ2-5 | 14 | . | TRBD2 | TRBV6-1
CASSVDARGWEDGYTF | TGTGCCAGCAGCGTAGACGCCAGGGGGTGGGAAGATGGCTACACCTTC | TRBJ1-2 | 16 | few | TRBD1 | TRBV9
CSVAILGELFF | TGCAGCGTTGCAATATTGGGGGAGCTGTTTTTT | TRBJ2-2 | 11 | once | . | TRBV29-1
CASSVTSGNTGELFF | TGTGCCAGCAGCGTGACTAGCGGCAACACCGGGGAGCTGTTTTTT | TRBJ2-2 | 15 | . | TRBD2 | TRBV9
CASSRPGSVTGELFF | TGTGCCAGCAGCCGTCCCGGGAGTGTGACCGGGGAGCTGTTTTTT | TRBJ2-2 | 15 | . | . | TRBV28
CASSLTAGVGGQPQHF | TGCGCCAGCAGCCTCACTGCAGGGGTAGGCGGTCAGCCCCAGCATTTT | TRBJ1-5 | 16 | . | . | TRBV4-1
CASSPGLAGGETQYF | TGCGCCAGCAGCCCGGGACTAGCGGGAGGAGAGACCCAGTACTTC | TRBJ2-5 | 15 | . | TRBD2 | TRBV5-1
CASSPGQGDSPLHF | TGTGCCAGTAGTCCGGGACAGGGCGATTCACCCCTCCACTTT | TRBJ1-6 | 14 | . | TRBD1 | TRBV19
CASSSVSGISSYEQYF | TGTGCCAGCAGCTCTGTTAGCGGGATTAGCTCCTACGAGCAGTACTTC | TRBJ2-7 | 16 | . | TRBD2 | TRBV11-2
CASSEGRGQGRYNEQFF | TGTGCCAGCAGTGAGGGTAGGGGACAGGGGCGCTACAATGAGCAGTTCTTC | TRBJ2-1 | 17 | . | TRBD1 | TRBV2
CASSSYRGGIEPQHF | TGTGCCAGCAGTTCTTATCGGGGGGGTATCGAGCCCCAGCATTTT | TRBJ1-5 | 15 | . | . | TRBV6-5
CASGGGGNSPLHF | TGCGCCAGCGGAGGAGGGGGGAATTCACCCCTCCACTTT | TRBJ1-6 | 13 | few | . | TRBV5-1
CASSLYGLLDNEQFF | TGTGCCAGCAGCTTGTATGGTCTATTGGACAATGAGCAGTTCTTC | TRBJ2-1 | 15 | . | . | TRBV5-4
CASSLRQGTEAFF | TGCGCCAGCAGCTTACGACAGGGCACTGAAGCTTTCTTT | TRBJ1-1 | 13 | . | TRBD1 | TRBV4-1
CSVDQGTDTQYF | TGCAGCGTTGATCAGGGCACAGATACGCAGTATTTT | TRBJ2-3 | 12 | . | . | TRBV29-1
CASSSQETQYF | TGTGCCAGCAGCTCCCAAGAGACCCAGTACTTC | TRBJ2-5 | 11 | . | . | TRBV7-3
CAWVLPDRIYNSPLHF | TGTGCCTGGGTTCTACCGGACAGGATATATAATTCACCCCTCCACTTT | TRBJ1-6 | 16 | . | TRBD1 | TRBV30
CASSHGVPGANVLTF | TGTGCCAGCAGCCATGGGGTGCCAGGGGCCAACGTCCTGACTTTC | TRBJ2-6 | 15 | . | . | TRBV14
CASSQVTRSNYGYTF | TGCGCCAGCAGCCAAGTGACACGAAGCAACTATGGCTACACCTTC | TRBJ1-2 | 15 | . | . | TRBV4-1
CASSFFGTARHRREAFF | TGTGCCAGCAGCTTTTTCGGGACCGCGAGACACCGACGTGAAGCTTTCTTT | TRBJ1-1 | 17 | . | . | TRBV11-2
CASSSIGGTGNEQFF | TGTGCCAGCAGTTCCATTGGCGGGACGGGGAATGAGCAGTTCTTC | TRBJ2-1 | 15 | few | . | TRBV6-5
CASRPSTGKFDYGYTF | TGTGCCAGCAGACCCTCGACAGGGAAATTTGACTATGGCTACACCTTC | TRBJ1-2 | 16 | . | TRBD1 | TRBV11-2
CASSSFGAASNQPQHF | TGTGCCAGCAGTTCATTTGGGGCAGCTAGCAATCAGCCCCAGCATTTT | TRBJ1-5 | 16 | . | . | TRBV6-6
CASSHGGGYTF | TGTGCCAGCAGTCACGGGGGTGGCTACACCTTC | TRBJ1-2 | 11 | . | . | TRBV28
CASSQDQGRSNQPQHF | TGCGCCAGCAGCCAAGATCAGGGCCGTAGCAATCAGCCCCAGCATTTT | TRBJ1-5 | 16 | once | . | TRBV4-1
CASSLGKPTDTQYF | TGTGCCAGCAGCTTAGGTAAACCCACAGATACGCAGTATTTT | TRBJ2-3 | 14 | . | . | TRBV7-9
CASKGGNRSNQPQHF | TGTGCCAGCAAGGGAGGAAACCGAAGCAATCAGCCCCAGCATTTT | TRBJ1-5 | 15 | . | . | TRBV6-6
CASSLSSTASYEQYF | TGTGCCAGCAGCTTGAGTAGCACGGCGTCCTACGAGCAGTACTTC | TRBJ2-7 | 15 | . | . | TRBV7-2
CASSSGTGSTEAFF | TGTGCCAGCAGCTCCGGGACAGGGTCCACTGAAGCTTTCTTT | TRBJ1-1 | 14 | . | TRBD1 | TRBV5-4
CAWTRSSNTIYF | TGTGCCTGGACCCGTAGTTCAAACACCATATATTTT | TRBJ1-3 | 12 | large | . | TRBV30
CAWRTGGPGNEQFF | TGTGCCTGGAGAACGGGGGGGCCGGGCAATGAGCAGTTCTTC | TRBJ2-1 | 14 | . | TRBD2 | TRBV30